This TCR beta chain stems from a study of T cell responses to AZD1222 COVID-19 vaccine. Study as a whole: Samples with a second dose at about 4 or about 12 weeks were pooled together. Study-wide points: Nearly half of the spike-specific TCRs reportedly recognize variant regions that carry no mutations.

About this clone: What it recognizes is unknown.

The V end was cut by 6 bases, the J end by 2 bases, with 13 bases between. CDR1 LGHNT and CDR2 FRNRAP come from the germline V gene. The CDR3 spans 14 residues. Only in-frame clones appear in the TCRdb table, and some are missing; sequencing was by immunoSEQ multiplex PCR. The sample lists about 90,000 clones; roughly 88% were seen once. The rearrangement links TRBV12-5 to TRBJ2-5, with D perhaps TRBD2 (6 bases). The sequencing used peripheral blood, collected on day 0 of AZD1222 vaccination. This sequence originates from an adult in good health. The CDR3 sequence is CASGPGGRQETQYF. The CDR3 DNA follows: TGTGCTAGTGGCCCCGGGGGTCGGCAAGAGACCCAGTACTTC.